These 30 T cell receptor beta chains originate from one sample sequenced in a study of blood T cell repertoires in COVID-19. TCRdb keeps only in-frame clones here, not all; method: immunoSEQ multiplex PCR. The data contain 200,000 to 250,000 clones, 80% to 90% of them singletons. The source material was peripheral blood. These receptors originate from a man aged 25-45 years with active or convalescent COVID-19.

The chain couples TRBV6-2 or TRBV6-3 to TRBJ1-1; TRBD1 is a possible D gene (6 bases). The germline gives CDR1 MNHEY, CDR2 SVGEGT. The CDR3 totals 15 residues. V was clipped by 0 bases and J by 4 bases, with 12 bases between them. Written as DNA, the CDR3 is TGTGCCAGCAGTTACTCTGGATGGGGGCTCACTGAAGCTTTCTTT. Its protein is CASSYSGWGLTEAFF.

The V call is TRBV2, the J call TRBJ1-1, with D tentatively TRBD1 (5 bases). Germline values: CDR1 SNHLY, CDR2 FYNNEI. This CDR3 region has 12 residues. Trimming pared 6 bases from V and 4 bases from J, leaving 9 bases between. CDR3 coding DNA: TGTGCCAGCAGGGAGGGGCCCACTGAAGCTTTCTTT. As protein: CASREGPTEAFF.

This sequence joins TRBV29-1 and TRBJ1-1, with D unclear. The germline V gene has CDR1 SQVTM and CDR2 ANQGSEA. Trimming removed 6 bases at V and 6 bases at J, with 20 bases between. The CDR3 length is 14 residues. CDR3 in amino acids: CSVGFLGSAPEAFF. The DNA of the CDR3 is TGCAGCGTGGGTTTTTTGGGCTCGGCCCCTGAAGCTTTCTTT.

This clone came up a few times. This chain uses TRBV28 with TRBJ1-1, with a tentative D call TRBD1 (5 bases). V lost 3 bases, J lost 1 base, and 18 bases lay in between. The CDR3 is 17 residues long. Germline V gives CDR1 MDHEN, CDR2 SYDVKM. This CDR3 is CASSFPPGGSGNTEAFF. The CDR3 DNA reads TGTGCCAGCAGTTTCCCGCCGGGGGGAAGCGGGAACACTGAAGCTTTCTTT.

This clone was recorded a few times. The V call is TRBV9, the J call TRBJ2-7; D not certain. CDR1 and CDR2 from the germline V gene are SGDLS and YYNGEE. The V and J ends lost 0 bases and 6 bases respectively, with 16 bases between them. The CDR3 contains 15 residues. The DNA of the CDR3 is TGTGCCAGCAGCGTAGATCAGCCTGGGCTCTCCGAGCAGTACTTC. It specifies CASSVDQPGLSEQYF.

As concerns this clone: At one end, the junction sequence differs from germline, possibly due to a read error. Additional DNA sequences in this sample encode the identical CDR3. Here the CDR3 reads CASSRSSGTGLEKLFF. CDR3 in DNA: TGTGCTAGCTCACGAAGTTCCGGGACAGGTCTCGAAAAACTGTTTTTT. The rearrangement joins TRBV18 to TRBJ1-4, with 8 bases that match TRBD1. Germline loops: CDR1 KGHSH, CDR2 LQKENI. The CDR3 consists of 16 residues.

The chain couples TRBV7-2 to TRBJ1-6; a possible D gene is TRBD1 (5 bases). CDR1 is SGHTA, CDR2 FQGNSA, per germline. V lost 5 bases and J 10 bases, leaving 18 bases between the germline ends. CDR3 length: 15 residues. The DNA for the CDR3 is TGTGCCAGCAGCGCGGGACGGGGTGTGGGGTCACCCCTCCACTTT. This sequence encodes CASSAGRGVGSPLHF.

The chain employs TRBV6-2 or TRBV6-3 and TRBJ2-1; possible D gene TRBD2, 5 bases. The CDR3 sequence is 16 residues long. Germline loops: CDR1 MNHEY, CDR2 SVGEGT. Trimming took 2 bases from V and 6 from J, leaving 17 bases between them. CDR3 region: CASSYPSWSVVNEQFF. For the CDR3, the DNA is TGTGCCAGCAGTTACCCTAGCTGGAGCGTGGTCAATGAGCAGTTCTTC.

The chain employs TRBV28 and TRBJ2-5; D possibly corresponds to TRBD2 (5 bases). The CDR3 loop spans 14 amino acids. The germline V and J ends were trimmed by 4 bases and 2 bases, with 11 bases remaining between them. Germline CDR1 MDHEN, CDR2 SYDVKM. The CDR3 protein is CASSWTGSQETQYF. The DNA of the CDR3 is TGTGCCAGCAGTTGGACTGGGAGTCAAGAGACCCAGTACTTC.

This chain connects TRBV30 to TRBJ1-3; D gene unclear. V dropped 4 bases and J dropped 0 bases, with 10 bases sitting between them. The CDR3 totals 14 residues. Germline CDR1 is GTSNPN and CDR2 is SVGIG (reference sequence). This chain's CDR3 is CAWTIPGSGNTIYF. In DNA, the CDR3 is TGTGCCTGGACTATCCCTGGCTCTGGAAACACCATATATTTT. Filled out from reference TRBV30 and TRBJ1-3, the complete variable domain reads SQTIHQWPATLVQPVGSPLSLECTVEGTSNPNLYWYRQAAGRGLQLLFYSVGIGQISSEVPQNLSASRPQDRQFILSSKKLLLSDSGFYLCAWTIPGSGNTIYFGEGSWLTVV.

The chain combines TRBV3-1 (or the pseudogene TRBV3-2) with TRBJ1-2; TRBD1 is a possible D gene (6 bases). CDR1 is LGHDT and CDR2 is YNNKEL in the germline V gene (reference sequence). The CDR3 spans 15 residues. The ends were cut back, 3 bases at V and 8 bases at J, with 19 bases in the middle. CDR3 sequence (DNA): TGTGCCAGCAGCCACAATGACAGGTCGAGAAGGGGCTACACCTTC. Translation gives CASSHNDRSRRGYTF.

The chain uses TRBV7-8 and TRBJ1-5; 8 bases agree with TRBD1. After removal of 5 bases from V and 3 bases from J, the junction contained 9 bases not matched to a gene. This CDR3 has 16 residues. CDR1 and CDR2 from the germline V gene are SGHVS and FQNEAQ. CDR3 in amino acids: CASSALGQVSNQPQHF. The CDR3 nucleotides are TGTGCCAGCAGCGCCCTGGGACAGGTTTCCAATCAGCCCCAGCATTTT.

Only a few counts were recorded for this clone. This chain connects TRBV5-6 to TRBJ2-6; possibly TRBD1 for D (6 bases). Trimming stripped 2 bases from V and 0 bases from J, with 12 bases between. Germline V CDR1 and CDR2: SGHDT, YYEEEE. The CDR3 runs 17 residues. CDR3 protein: CASSFGTFASGANVLTF. The DNA of the CDR3 is TGTGCCAGCAGCTTCGGGACATTCGCCTCTGGGGCCAACGTCCTGACTTTC. Combining the CDR3 with reference TRBV5-6 and TRBJ2-6 gives the whole variable domain DAGVTQSPTHLIKTRGQQVTLRCSPKSGHDTVSWYQQALGQGPQFIFQYYEEEERQRGNFPDRFSGHQFPNYSSELNVNALLLGDSALYLCASSFGTFASGANVLTFGAGSRLTVL.

The genes are TRBV7-2 and TRBJ1-1, with 7 positions matching TRBD1. V shed 5 bases, J shed 1 base, and the junction held 4 bases outside the gene matches. The CDR3 is made up of 14 amino acids. Germline CDR1 and CDR2: SGHTA and FQGNSA. As DNA, the CDR3 is TGTGCCAGCAGCCCCCGGACAGGGAACACTGAAGCTTTCTTT. Encoded protein: CASSPRTGNTEAFF.

The J gene is TRBJ2-1, the V gene TRBV7-2, with 8 positions matching TRBD1. Germline V gives CDR1 SGHTA, CDR2 FQGNSA. The CDR3 spans 14 residues. V lost 1 base and J lost 9; bases outside the gene matches: 5. In DNA form, the CDR3 reads TGTGCCAGCAGCTTAGTACAGGGGGGAGGTGAGCAGTTCTTC. It specifies CASSLVQGGGEQFF.

J is TRBJ1-5 and V is TRBV27; a possible D gene is TRBD1 (5 bases). V lost 3 bases to trimming and J lost 0 bases, with 9 bases between them. The CDR3 is 15 residues long. Germline loops: CDR1 MNHEY, CDR2 SMNVEV (reference sequence). The CDR3 DNA is TGTGCCAGCAGTTTGTCAGGGTATAGCAATCAGCCCCAGCATTTT. Amino acid sequence: CASSLSGYSNQPQHF.

The V call is TRBV6-2 or TRBV6-3, the J call TRBJ2-7; 15 nucleotides align to TRBD2. CDR3 size: 17 residues. Trimming removed 5 bases from V and 2 bases from J; junction bases left unmatched: 7. Germline assignment: CDR1 MNHEY and CDR2 SVGEGT. CDR3 in amino acids: CASSGTSGGLNTYEQYF. The DNA for the CDR3 is TGTGCCAGCAGTGGGACTAGCGGGGGGCTCAACACCTACGAGCAGTACTTC.

In its sample, this clone was seen a few times. This chain joins TRBV15 and TRBJ2-2, with TRBD1 as a possible D gene (6 bases). V dropped 0 bases and J dropped 4 bases, with 12 bases sitting between them. Germline CDR1 and CDR2: LNHNV and YYDKDF (reference sequence). The CDR3 extends over 16 amino acids. CDR3 DNA: TGTGCCACCAGCAGAGATGCAGGGGTGCCCACCGGGGAGCTGTTTTTT. This gives the protein CATSRDAGVPTGELFF.

The CDR3 region has the DNA TGCGCCAGCAGCCAAGATAGGGTAGCGGGAGGTGGGGCGGAGACCCAGTACTTC. It is translated as CASSQDRVAGGGAETQYF. V and J are TRBV4-1 and TRBJ2-5; TRBD2 aligns across 10 bases. Unmatched junction bases numbered 12, after V lost 0 bases and J lost 5 bases. This CDR3 has 18 residues. The germline V gene has CDR1 MGHRA and CDR2 YSYEKL.

The J gene is TRBJ1-4, the V gene TRBV18; perhaps TRBD1 as D (5 bases). V lost 4 bases and J 0 bases, leaving 9 bases between the germline ends. In germline, CDR1 is KGHSH, CDR2 LQKENI. CDR3 length equals 15 residues. CDR3 sequence: CASSRDRSTNEKLFF. The CDR3 DNA is TGTGCCAGCTCACGTGACAGATCAACTAATGAAAAACTGTTTTTT.

The chain uses TRBV19 and TRBJ2-1; 7 nucleotides match TRBD2. Germline CDR1 LNHDA, CDR2 SQIVND (reference sequence). After removal of 3 bases from V and 2 bases from J, the junction contained 4 bases not matched to a gene. The CDR3 is 15 residues long. In nucleotides, the CDR3 is TGTGCCAGTAGTATGGCCGGACTAGCCTACAATGAGCAGTTCTTC. Protein: CASSMAGLAYNEQFF.

This clone was seen more than once but under ten times. The CDR3 DNA reads as TGTGCCAGCAGTTACTCAGGACAGGGAGAGTTCTTC. Translating it yields CASSYSGQGEFF. This sequence joins TRBV6-5 and TRBJ2-1; 8 bases fit TRBD1. Looked up from germline, CDR1 is MNHEY and CDR2 is SVGAGI. The CDR3 has 12 residues. V lost 0 bases, J lost 14 bases, and 3 bases stayed unmatched.

CDR3 coding DNA: TGTGCCTGGAGCCGACAGGGGGCTAACTATGGCTACACCTTC. Protein: CAWSRQGANYGYTF. The chain joins TRBV30 to TRBJ1-2, with 9 bases matching TRBD1. The junction had 2 bases not matched to a gene; V was cut back by 3 bases and J by 0 bases. Germline-derived CDR1 and CDR2 are GTSNPN and SVGIG (reference sequence). The CDR3 has 14 residues.

The chain carries TRBV4-1 and TRBJ2-7; D remains unclear. With 4 bases removed from V and 3 bases from J, the gap between germline ends came to 28 bases. Germline CDR1 is MGHRA and CDR2 is YSYEKL. The CDR3 consists of 19 residues. The CDR3 spells CASSLLGVQTSAQIYEQYF. The CDR3 coding sequence is TGCGCCAGCAGCCTCCTTGGCGTACAGACCTCGGCGCAGATCTACGAGCAGTACTTC.

J is TRBJ2-7 and V is TRBV5-8, with a weak D call TRBD1 (6 bases). The length of the CDR3 is 15 residues. CDR1 is SGHTS, CDR2 YDEGEE, per germline. Trimming took off 4 bases at V and 1 base at J, with 15 bases between the two ends. DNA for the CDR3: TGTGCCAGCAGCACTTTGGACAGCCTATCCTACGAGCAGTACTTC. The encoded protein is CASSTLDSLSYEQYF. The variable domain in full, completed from reference TRBV5-8 and TRBJ2-7, reads EAGVTQSPTHLIKTRGQQATLRCSPISGHTSVYWYQQALGLGLQFLLWYDEGEERNRGNFPPRFSGRQFPNYSSELNVNALELEDSALYLCASSTLDSLSYEQYFGPGTRLTVT.

V is TRBV19 and J is TRBJ1-5, with 10 nucleotides matching TRBD1. This CDR3 region has 16 residues. The germline V gene encodes CDR1 LNHDA and CDR2 SQIVND (reference sequence). J was trimmed by 3 bases and V by 5 bases; bases with no gene match: 7. In DNA form, the CDR3 reads TGTGCCAGTAGTTCAAGGACAGGGGGATCCAATCAGCCCCAGCATTTT. It is translated as CASSSRTGGSNQPQHF. Combining the CDR3 with reference TRBV19 and TRBJ1-5 gives the whole variable domain DGGITQSPKYLFRKEGQNVTLSCEQNLNHDAMYWYRQDPGQGLRLIYYSQIVNDFQKGDIAEGYSVSREKKESFPLTVTSAQKNPTAFYLCASSSRTGGSNQPQHFGDGTRLSIL.

This clone occurred a few times. The chain couples TRBV7-9 to TRBJ2-7; 8 bases align to TRBD1. The CDR3 totals 15 residues. Losses at the gene ends were 5 bases for V and 2 bases for J; bases not matched to a gene: 8. Germline V CDR1 and CDR2: SEHNR, FQNEAQ (reference sequence). The CDR3 loop reads CASSPGGTGAYEQYF. CDR3 sequence (DNA): TGTGCCAGCAGCCCAGGCGGGACAGGAGCCTACGAGCAGTACTTC.

CDR3 sequence: CASSPSYNEQFF. DNA for the CDR3: TGTGCCAGCAGCCCCTCGTACAATGAGCAGTTCTTC. V usage is TRBV3-1 (or the pseudogene TRBV3-2) and J usage is TRBJ2-1; D remains ambiguous. V was shortened by 4 bases and J by 4 bases, with 5 bases between the two germline ends. From germline, CDR1 is LGHDT and CDR2 YNNKEL (reference sequence). The CDR3 contains 12 residues.

This clone has a handful of counts. This chain connects TRBV12-3 or TRBV12-4 to TRBJ1-2; TRBD1 agrees at 11 bases. With 3 bases clipped from V and 14 bases from J, the junction kept 5 bases outside the gene matches. This CDR3 is built from 12 residues. CDR3 amino acids: CASSFGTGGYTF. The CDR3 region has the DNA TGTGCCAGCAGTTTCGGGACAGGGGGATATACCTTC.

V usage is TRBV23-1 and J usage is TRBJ2-7, with a tentative D call TRBD2 (6 bases). TRBV23-1 is treated as an ORF (open reading frame) with a function not yet certain. Trimming took off 3 bases at V and 2 bases at J, with 20 bases between the two ends. The CDR3 length is 17 residues. CDR3 loop: CASSHRPLGEEPYEQYF. CDR3 DNA sequence: TGCGCCAGCAGTCATCGTCCTTTGGGGGAGGAACCCTACGAGCAGTACTTC.